A single sample is the source of the 16 T cell receptor beta chains below, sequenced in a study of breast tumors, draining lymph nodes, adjacent tissues. TCRdb re-analysed the multiplex PCR reads in MiXCR, keeping a single row per CDR3 protein. The sample has 14,000 to 15,000 distinct CDR3 sequences, 47% seen once; the top ten hold more than 25%. Sequencing used tumor-adjacent breast tissue. All receptors come from a female donor with breast cancer. Some clones in this sample may be carry-over from other donors' samples.

This clonotype was counted at least ten times. As DNA, the CDR3 is TGTGCCAGCTCACCGGGACTAGCGGGGGTTGAGCAGTTCTTC. Residues: CASSPGLAGVEQFF. This chain uses TRBV18 with TRBJ2-1; TRBD2 agrees at 14 bases. This CDR3 is 14 amino acids long. V trimming: 3 bases; J trimming: 9 bases; junction bases outside the gene matches: 1. CDR1 KGHSH and CDR2 LQKENI come from the germline V gene.

V gene TRBV2 combines with J gene TRBJ2-3, with 10 bases lining up with TRBD2. Germline values: CDR1 SNHLY, CDR2 FYNNEI. The trim removed 4 bases at V and 3 bases at J, leaving 4 bases unmatched. CDR3 size: 15 residues. The CDR3 loop is CASSVGAGGTDTQYF. CDR3 sequence (DNA): TGTGCCAGCAGTGTCGGAGCGGGGGGGACAGATACGCAGTATTTT.

This clonotype is classed as medium-sized. The chain carries TRBV5-8 and TRBJ2-1; D is unresolved. The V end was cut by 3 bases, the J end by 2 bases, with 0 bases between. The CDR3 runs 11 residues. Germline V gene lookup returns CDR1 SGHTS and CDR2 YDEGEE. CDR3 in amino acids: CASSSYNEQFF. The DNA of the CDR3 is TGTGCCAGCAGCTCCTACAATGAGCAGTTCTTC.

This clonotype has more than one count but fewer than ten. A read error may explain this, as a much larger clone is one base away. The rearrangement uses TRBV6-6 and TRBJ1-2; D remains ambiguous. The CDR3 runs to 12 residues. The germline V and J ends were trimmed by 10 bases and 7 bases, with 16 bases remaining between them. The V gene's germline CDR1 is MNHNY and CDR2 SVGAGI (reference sequence). The CDR3 spells CAIPSEPLGYTF. The DNA of the CDR3 is TGTGCCATCCCTTCCGAGCCCCTTGGCTACACCTTC.

This chain uses TRBV5-1 with TRBJ2-1; no reliable D call. The CDR3 loop spans 12 amino acids. Per the germline V gene, CDR1 is SGHRS and CDR2 is YFSETQ. V was cut by 0 bases and J by 7 bases, with 5 bases left in between. CDR3 region: CASSLARNEQFF. Written as DNA, the CDR3 is TGCGCCAGCAGCTTGGCTAGAAATGAGCAGTTCTTC.

This clonotype was recorded once. The chain couples TRBV20-1 to TRBJ2-7; 12 bases map to TRBD2. The germline gives CDR1 DFQATT, CDR2 SNEGSKA (reference sequence). This CDR3 is built from 15 residues. V lost 4 bases and J lost 1; bases outside the gene matches: 5. The CDR3 nucleotides are TGCAGTGCTATGTGGACTAGCGGGACTTCCTACGAGCAGTACTTC. Its translation: CSAMWTSGTSYEQYF.

V gene TRBV9 combines with J gene TRBJ1-2; D uncertain. The CDR3 consists of 12 residues. Between the trimmed V and J ends, which lost 5 bases and 4 bases, there was a span of 9 bases. Germline CDR1 and CDR2: SGDLS and YYNGEE. This CDR3 is CASRKGVYGYTF. CDR3 bases: TGTGCCAGCAGGAAGGGAGTCTATGGCTACACCTTC.

The sample holds many counts of this clonotype. The chain links TRBV6-1 to TRBJ2-2, with D perhaps assigned TRBD1 or TRBD2 (5 bases each). The germline V and J ends were trimmed by 2 bases and 3 bases, with 10 bases remaining between them. Germline loops: CDR1 MNHNS, CDR2 SASEGT. The CDR3 covers 15 residues. This CDR3 reads CASSERDGDTGELFF. The CDR3 DNA reads as TGTGCCAGCAGTGAACGGGACGGGGACACCGGGGAGCTGTTTTTT.

This clonotype was detected many times. The chain couples TRBV11-2 to TRBJ2-5, with 9 bases lining up with TRBD1. The CDR3 runs to 16 residues. The V gene end was trimmed by 3 bases and the J gene end by 4 bases; junction bases not matched to a gene: 9. Germline V CDR1 and CDR2: SGHAT, FQNNGV. CDR3 nucleotide sequence: TGTGCCAGCAGCTTGAGGACAGGGGTTGAAGGAGAGACCCAGTACTTC. Its translation is CASSLRTGVEGETQYF.

The CDR3 DNA follows: TGTGCCAGCAGCCAACGAGGCTATAACTATGGCTACACCTTC. It translates to CASSQRGYNYGYTF. The chain couples TRBV3-1 to TRBJ1-2; D unresolved. The germline V gene has CDR1 LGHDT and CDR2 YNNKEL (reference sequence). This CDR3 is built from 14 residues. Between the trimmed V and J ends, which lost 2 bases and 1 base, there was a span of 8 bases.

This rearrangement joins TRBV14 to TRBJ1-1; no clear D gene. Germline V CDR1 and CDR2: SGHDN, FVKESK. There are 16 residues in the CDR3. V shed 1 base and J shed 3 bases, with 15 bases lying between them. DNA for the CDR3: TGTGCCAGCAGCCAAGCCCAGGCTGGTTTGGACACTGAAGCTTTCTTT. Translated, it gives CASSQAQAGLDTEAFF.

As for this clonotype: Because the CDR3's place on the DNA is in doubt, the DNA is left out and the CDR3 is given as listed by TCRdb. The rearrangement joins TRBV20-1 to TRBJ2-1; TRBD1, the table's D call, lacks a check against the DNA. With termini counted, the CDR3 has 24 amino acids. Per germline, CDR1 DFQATT and CDR2 SNEGSKA (reference sequence). CDR3: CSAPDSFLNYGYTFGSGVLNEQFF.

CDR3 sequence: CSATPNNEKLFF. For the CDR3, the DNA is TGCAGTGCTACGCCCAATAATGAAAAACTGTTTTTT. The rearrangement uses TRBV20-1 and TRBJ1-4; D not certain. Germline V gene data show CDR1 as DFQATT and CDR2 as SNEGSKA (reference sequence). Deletions cut 4 bases from V and 4 bases from J, with 7 bases between. This CDR3 is built from 12 residues.

The rearrangement links TRBV6-1 to TRBJ2-2; D is unclear. This CDR3 has 13 residues. Germline V gene sequence: CDR1 MNHNS, CDR2 SASEGT. V lost 4 bases and J 10 bases, leaving 13 bases between the germline ends. The CDR3 here is CASSGAASVELFF. The CDR3 nucleotides are TGTGCCAGCAGTGGGGCGGCGAGCGTGGAGCTGTTTTTT.

The chain has TRBV5-5 and TRBJ2-5; perhaps TRBD2 as D (6 bases). Germline CDR1 SGHKS, CDR2 YYEKEE (reference sequence). The CDR3 totals 14 residues. V was shortened by 3 bases and J by 5 bases, with 14 bases between the two germline ends. This CDR3 is CASSSARRGETQYF. The CDR3 bases are TGTGCCAGCAGCTCCGCCCGCCGGGGGGAGACCCAGTACTTC.

Concerning this clonotype itself: The conserved final phenylalanine or tryptophan is absent from the CDR3, which likely points to a read error. The chain combines TRBV20-1 with TRBJ2-1; D gene ambiguous. The CDR3 spans 12 residues. With 3 bases removed from V and 0 bases from J, the gap between germline ends came to 3 bases. Germline CDR1 DFQATT, CDR2 SNEGSKA (reference sequence). This chain's CDR3 is CSASYSYNEQFL. In nucleotides, the CDR3 is TGCAGTGCTAGTTACTCCTACAATGAGCAGTTCCTC.